This T cell receptor beta chain was identified in a study of shared clonotypes between healthy human individuals. The study, taken as a whole, reports: Represented diversity, genetic and exposure-history alike, was limited by few donors. Clonotype sharing levels among donors were expected to vary with sequencing depth.

The germline V gene encodes CDR1 KGHSH and CDR2 LQKENI. V shed 0 bases and J shed 7 bases, with 12 bases lying between them. CDR3 length: 15 amino acids. A remark on this clone: Its antigen is currently unknown. The CDR3 carries no conserved terminal phenylalanine or tryptophan, so it likely arises from a read error.

Execution of the assay was at deep level. Methods used by the authors: ImmunoSEQ output held junction-only sequences without quality scores, so filtering differed. Repertoires were generated with immunoSEQ multiplex PCR, while TCRdb's copy carries only in-frame clones and drops some. V, J and clone size are taken as reported in that table, and D and trimming were inferred from the DNA itself. The data hold about 460,000 clones, with around 77% observed a single time. The receptor was derived from a woman between 35 and 50 years old in good health. Some clones in this sample may be carry-over from other donors' samples. The sequenced sample was PBMCs. The chain links TRBV18 to TRBJ1-4; maybe TRBD1 (5 bases). In DNA, the CDR3 is TGTGCCAGCTCACCACCGGAGTTGGGGGGTGAAAAACTGTTTCTT. The encoded protein is CASSPPELGGEKLFL.